The 15 T cell receptor beta chains in this list originate from one sample, sequenced in a study of coeliac disease. Libraries were prepared by immunoSEQ multiplex PCR; TCRdb keeps only in-frame clonotypes and omits some of them. This sample yields 2,500 to 3,500 clones, of which over 50% are seen a single time; about 10% belongs to the top ten. Antigen specificity for these receptors is unknown. Findings and caveats of the study: In active celiac disease, intraepithelial and lamina propria TRB and TRG repertoires were less clonal than controls.

Sample: intraepithelial lymphocytes from the gut. These receptors all come from a man aged 45-65 years with active celiac disease.

This sequence joins TRBV7-9 and TRBJ2-3; D remains ambiguous. The CDR3 runs 13 residues. Trimming shortened V by 6 bases and J by 0 bases, and 7 bases separated the two germline ends. Germline values: CDR1 SEHNR, CDR2 FQNEAQ (reference sequence). CDR3 in amino acids: CASSTSSTDTQYF. DNA for the CDR3: TGTGCCAGCAGTACTTCTAGCACAGATACGCAGTATTTT.

The chain recombines TRBV7-2 with TRBJ2-2, with D possibly matching TRBD2 (5 bases). V was pared by 3 bases and J by 8 bases, with 13 bases between. The CDR3 length is 14 residues. CDR1 and CDR2 from the germline V gene are SGHTA and FQGNSA. The CDR3 here is CASSLGVLRGELFF. As DNA, the CDR3 is TGTGCCAGCAGCTTGGGAGTTTTAAGGGGGGAGCTGTTTTTT.

The rearrangement links TRBV7-9 to TRBJ1-2; D uncertain. The V end lost 1 base, the J end lost 4 bases, and 10 bases lay between the germline ends. From germline, CDR1 is SEHNR and CDR2 FQNEAQ (reference sequence). The CDR3 spans 14 residues. The CDR3 DNA sequence: TGTGCCAGCAGCTTAGAAGTGGCAGTCTATGGCTACACCTTC. It codes for CASSLEVAVYGYTF.

In this sample, this clone turned up a few times. The chain links TRBV9 to TRBJ1-2, with D uncertain. Deletions cut 4 bases from V and 5 bases from J, with 18 bases between. The V gene's germline CDR1 is SGDLS and CDR2 YYNGEE. The CDR3 consists of 15 residues. This CDR3 is CASSQPLPTRYGYTF. As DNA, the CDR3 is TGTGCCAGCAGCCAACCCCTCCCAACCCGGTATGGCTACACCTTC.

The CDR3 coding sequence is TGTGCCAGCAGCGCCTTACAGGGCTCCTACAATGAGCAGTTCTTC. It encodes CASSALQGSYNEQFF. The chain recombines TRBV9 with TRBJ2-1; weak D call: TRBD1 (6 bases). V was pared by 3 bases and J by 0 bases, with 10 bases between. The CDR3 is made up of 15 amino acids. The V gene's germline CDR1 is SGDLS and CDR2 YYNGEE.

V and J are TRBV6-1 and TRBJ1-1; weak D call: TRBD1 (6 bases). The CDR3 consists of 17 residues. With 1 base removed from V and 1 base from J, the gap between germline ends came to 16 bases. Germline lookup yields CDR1 MNHNS and CDR2 SASEGT. The CDR3: CASSEEYGTTTNTEAFF. CDR3 nucleotides: TGTGCCAGCAGTGAAGAATACGGGACAACTACGAACACTGAAGCTTTCTTT.

The chain links TRBV2 to TRBJ1-2; the match to TRBD1 covers 7 bases. Germline V lookup: CDR1 SNHLY, CDR2 FYNNEI. The CDR3 runs 12 residues. V gave up 6 bases and J gave up 4 bases; unmatched junction bases: 2. This CDR3 reads CASRQGTYGYTF. DNA of the CDR3: TGTGCCAGCAGACAGGGGACCTATGGCTACACCTTC.

The rearrangement links TRBV19 to TRBJ1-2; perhaps TRBD1 as D (5 bases). Trimming removed 5 bases from V and 4 bases from J, with 23 bases in between. The CDR3 has 17 residues. Germline V gene data show CDR1 as LNHDA and CDR2 as SQIVND (reference sequence). In DNA, the CDR3 is TGTGCCAGTAGTTATGGCGGGGCAAATCGAAAGACCTATGGCTACACCTTC. Translating it yields CASSYGGANRKTYGYTF.

The chain employs TRBV7-2 and TRBJ2-6, with D tentatively TRBD2 (5 bases). Trimming pared 1 base from V and 1 base from J, leaving 5 bases between. This CDR3 has 15 residues. CDR1 and CDR2 from the germline V gene are SGHTA and FQGNSA. Here the CDR3 DNA reads TGTGCCAGCAGCTTAGGAGGGTCTGGGGCCAACGTCCTGACTTTC. Residues: CASSLGGSGANVLTF. The variable domain in full, completed from reference TRBV7-2 and TRBJ2-6, reads GAGVSQSPSNKVTEKGKDVELRCDPISGHTALYWYRQSLGQGLEFLIYFQGNSAPDKSGLPSDRFSAERTGGSVSTLTIQRTQQEDSAVYLCASSLGGSGANVLTFGAGSRLTVL.

The chain links TRBV15 to TRBJ2-2, with 9 bases aligning to TRBD2. The CDR3 is made up of 18 amino acids. V shed 8 bases, J shed 3 bases, and the junction held 16 bases outside the gene matches. The germline CDR1 and CDR2 sequences are LNHNV and YYDKDF (reference sequence). Here the CDR3 reads CATGNTVREGPDTGELFF. CDR3 nucleotides: TGTGCCACCGGAAATACAGTGCGGGAGGGCCCGGACACCGGGGAGCTGTTTTTT.

This chain links TRBV2 with TRBJ2-7; tentatively, D is TRBD1 (5 bases). Germline V gene sequence: CDR1 SNHLY, CDR2 FYNNEI. The CDR3 consists of 14 residues. V lost 4 bases and J lost 5, with 15 bases in between. This CDR3 reads CASSGWQGVHEQYV. The DNA for the CDR3 is TGTGCCAGCAGTGGTTGGCAGGGCGTCCACGAGCAGTACGTC.

This clone has just a few counts. J is TRBJ2-1 and V is TRBV18; 7 nucleotides line up with TRBD2. This CDR3 has 15 residues. The junction had 10 bases not matched to a gene; V was cut back by 4 bases and J by 7 bases. The germline CDR1 and CDR2 sequences are KGHSH and LQKENI. The CDR3, as DNA: TGTGCCAGCTCACTCACGGGGGAGGGCGAAAATGAGCAGTTCTTC. Its translation: CASSLTGEGENEQFF.

The rearrangement links TRBV19 to TRBJ2-7, with 11 positions matching TRBD1. The V segment lost 11 bases and the J segment 1 base; nucleotides outside the gene matches: 10. Germline V gene sequence: CDR1 LNHDA, CDR2 SQIVND (reference sequence). The CDR3 extends over 15 amino acids. This chain's CDR3 is CAGGTGQGVSYEQYF. CDR3 nucleotides: TGTGCCGGTGGCACGGGACAGGGGGTTTCCTACGAGCAGTACTTC.

The genes are TRBV7-3 and TRBJ2-3, with 9 bases lining up with TRBD2. Germline V CDR1 and CDR2: SGHTA, FQGTGA. After removal of 4 bases from V and 5 bases from J, the junction contained 13 bases not matched to a gene. This CDR3 spans 17 amino acids. CDR3 nucleotides: TGTGCCAGCAGCTCCCATGGGCGGGGGGGCCTCGGAGATACGCAGTATTTT. Protein: CASSSHGRGGLGDTQYF.

This clone is classed as medium-sized (0.01 to 0.1%). V gene TRBV29-1 combines with J gene TRBJ1-1; 9 bases are shared with TRBD1. Germline-derived CDR1 and CDR2 are SQVTM and ANQGSEA. The CDR3 consists of 13 residues. The trim removed 6 bases at V and 11 bases at J, leaving 13 bases unmatched. CDR3: CSVDGTGRGGAFF. Written as DNA, the CDR3 is TGCAGCGTCGACGGGACAGGGAGGGGTGGGGCTTTCTTT. Supplemented by reference TRBV29-1 and TRBJ1-1, the full variable domain reads SAVISQKPSRDICQRGTSLTIQCQVDSQVTMMFWYRQQPGQSLTLIATANQGSEATYESGFVIDKFPISRPNLTFSTLTVSNMSPEDSSIYLCSVDGTGRGGAFFGQGTRLTVV.